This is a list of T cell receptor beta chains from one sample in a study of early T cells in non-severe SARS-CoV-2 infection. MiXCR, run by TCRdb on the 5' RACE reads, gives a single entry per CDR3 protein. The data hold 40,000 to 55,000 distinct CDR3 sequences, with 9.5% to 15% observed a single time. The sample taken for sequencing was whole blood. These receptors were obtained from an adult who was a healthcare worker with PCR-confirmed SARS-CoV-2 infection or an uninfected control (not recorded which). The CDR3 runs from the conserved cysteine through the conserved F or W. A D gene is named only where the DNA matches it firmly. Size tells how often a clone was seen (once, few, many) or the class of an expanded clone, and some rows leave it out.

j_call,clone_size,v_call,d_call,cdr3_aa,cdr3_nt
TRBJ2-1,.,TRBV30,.,CAWSTGDSSYNEQFF,TGTGCCTGGAGTACGGGAGATTCCTCCTACAATGAGCAGTTCTTC
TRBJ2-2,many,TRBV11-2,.,CASTVRANTGELFF,TGTGCCAGCACTGTCAGAGCTAACACCGGGGAGCTGTTTTTT
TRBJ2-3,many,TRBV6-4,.,CASTERGLETDTQYF,TGTGCCAGCACCGAACGGGGACTTGAGACAGATACGCAGTATTTT
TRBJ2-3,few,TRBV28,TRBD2,CASPPGTSGITDTQYF,TGTGCCAGCCCCCCCGGTACTAGCGGGATTACAGATACGCAGTATTTT
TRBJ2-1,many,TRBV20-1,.,CSARVGSDEQFF,TGCAGTGCTAGAGTTGGAAGCGATGAGCAGTTCTTC
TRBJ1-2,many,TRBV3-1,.,CASSRQEAEGYTF,TGTGCCAGCAGCCGACAGGAGGCTGAAGGCTACACCTTC
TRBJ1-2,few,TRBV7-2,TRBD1,CASSLKGALYGYTF,TGTGCCAGCAGCTTAAAGGGGGCGCTCTATGGCTACACCTTC
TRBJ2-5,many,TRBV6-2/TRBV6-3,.,CASSYRGIPQETQYF,TGTGCCAGCAGTTACAGGGGTATTCCACAAGAGACCCAGTACTTC
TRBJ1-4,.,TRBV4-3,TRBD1,CASSQTGTANEKLFF,TGCGCCAGCAGCCAAACCGGGACAGCTAATGAAAAACTGTTTTTT
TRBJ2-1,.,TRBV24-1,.,CATSDSSYYRGGSYNEQFF,TGTGCCACCAGTGATTCCTCATACTACAGGGGAGGCTCCTACAATGAGCAGTTCTTC
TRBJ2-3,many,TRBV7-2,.,CASSLGGGAGDTQYF,TGTGCCAGCAGCTTAGGGGGCGGGGCGGGAGATACGCAGTATTTT
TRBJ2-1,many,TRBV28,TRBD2,CASSPLAGGAYNEQFF,TGTGCCAGCAGTCCCCTGGCGGGGGGGGCCTACAATGAGCAGTTCTTC
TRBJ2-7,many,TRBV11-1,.,CASSLNGYEQYF,TGTGCCAGCAGCTTGAATGGGTACGAGCAGTACTTC
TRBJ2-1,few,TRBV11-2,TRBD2,CASSKRGVDDEQFF,TGTGCCAGCAGCAAGCGGGGGGTGGATGATGAGCAGTTCTTC
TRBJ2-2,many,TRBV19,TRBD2,CASGLATITGELFF,TGTGCCAGTGGACTAGCGACAATCACCGGGGAGCTGTTTTTT
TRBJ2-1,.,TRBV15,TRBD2,CATSSGLARNEQFF,TGTGCCACCAGCAGTGGACTAGCGCGGAATGAGCAGTTCTTC
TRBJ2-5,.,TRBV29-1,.,CSVVLTGETQYF,TGCAGCGTTGTTCTGACTGGGGAGACCCAGTACTTC
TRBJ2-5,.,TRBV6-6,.,CASSYGDYQETQYF,TGTGCCAGCAGTTACGGGGACTACCAAGAGACCCAGTACTTC
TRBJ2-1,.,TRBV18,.,CASSGPGAPSSYNEQFF,TGTGCCAGCTCAGGTCCGGGGGCGCCAAGCTCCTACAATGAGCAGTTCTTC
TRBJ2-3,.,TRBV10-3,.,CAISVESNTDTQYF,TGTGCCATCAGTGTTGAGAGTAACACAGATACGCAGTATTTT